This T cell receptor (beta chain) was sequenced during a study of shared clonotypes between healthy human individuals. Study-level results: Naive subsets generally had larger estimated richness than memory subsets.

Measured with immunoSEQ multiplex PCR; TCRdb has only the in-frame clones, and not every one. The sample includes 2 million or so clones, about 95% of them seen just once. Terminally differentiated effector memory CD45RA+ cells were excluded from the naive CD8 cells, which were CD45RO-negative and positively selected for CCR7. With respect to this clone: Its antigen is not known.

Trimming cost V 5 bases and J 1 base, with 3 bases left between them. The CDR3 has 12 amino acids. From germline, CDR1 is MNHEY and CDR2 SMNVEV (reference sequence). The clonotype comes from a man between 18 and 29 years old in good health. The chain uses TRBV27 and TRBJ1-5; the D is unclear. Sequencing input: naive CD8+ T cells sorted from blood. The CDR3 is CASSKSNQPQHF. The CDR3 nucleotides read TGTGCCAGCAGTAAGAGCAATCAGCCCCAGCATTTT.